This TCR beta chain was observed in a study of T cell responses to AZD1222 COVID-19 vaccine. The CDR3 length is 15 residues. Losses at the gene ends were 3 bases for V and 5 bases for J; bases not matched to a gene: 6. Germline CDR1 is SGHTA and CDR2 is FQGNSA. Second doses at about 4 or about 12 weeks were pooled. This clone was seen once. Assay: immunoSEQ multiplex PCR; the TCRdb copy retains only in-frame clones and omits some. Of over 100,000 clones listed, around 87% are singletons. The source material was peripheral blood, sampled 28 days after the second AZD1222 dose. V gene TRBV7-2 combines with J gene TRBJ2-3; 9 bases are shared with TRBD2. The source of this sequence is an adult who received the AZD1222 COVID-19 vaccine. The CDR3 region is CASSFVAGAVDTQYF. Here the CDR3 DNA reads TGTGCCAGCAGCTTTGTAGCGGGAGCGGTAGATACGCAGTATTTT.